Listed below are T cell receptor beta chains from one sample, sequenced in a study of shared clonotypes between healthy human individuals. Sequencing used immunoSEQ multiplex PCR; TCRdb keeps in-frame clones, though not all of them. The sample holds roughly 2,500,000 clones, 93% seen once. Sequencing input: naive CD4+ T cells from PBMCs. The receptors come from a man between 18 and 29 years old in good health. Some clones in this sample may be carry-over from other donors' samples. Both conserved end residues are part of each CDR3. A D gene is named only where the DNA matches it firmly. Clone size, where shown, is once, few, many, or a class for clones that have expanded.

CASSKMRQGGNQPQHF	TGTGCCAGCAGTAAGATGCGACAGGGAGGCAATCAGCCCCAGCATTTT	TRBV28	TRBD1	TRBJ1-5	.
CASSAGTSYEGEQFF	TGTGCCAGCAGCGCCGGGACTAGTTATGAGGGTGAGCAGTTCTTC	TRBV9	TRBD2	TRBJ2-1	.
CASSRDPQREQYF	TGTGCCAGCTCTCGCGACCCCCAGAGGGAGCAGTACTTC	TRBV18	.	TRBJ2-7	.
CSVEPTDTQYF	TGCAGCGTTGAGCCCACAGATACGCAGTATTTT	TRBV29-1	.	TRBJ2-3	once
CSVVRDLPTDTQYF	TGCAGCGTTGTAAGGGACTTACCCACAGATACGCAGTATTTT	TRBV29-1	.	TRBJ2-3	.
CAWSKLSGANYGYTF	TGTGCCTGGAGTAAACTCAGCGGCGCTAACTATGGCTACACCTTC	TRBV30	.	TRBJ1-2	.
CASSWGGLAGLYNEQFF	TGTGCCAGCAGTTGGGGGGGTCTAGCGGGCCTCTACAATGAGCAGTTCTTC	TRBV28	TRBD2	TRBJ2-1	.
CASRDFPVSYEQYF	TGTGCCAGCAGGGACTTCCCCGTCTCCTACGAGCAGTACTTC	TRBV6-5	.	TRBJ2-7	.
CASLTSYTEAFF	TGTGCCAGTTTGACCTCATACACTGAAGCTTTCTTT	TRBV19	.	TRBJ1-1	.
CASSLQQTRSGELFF	TGTGCCAGCAGCTTGCAACAGACGAGGAGCGGGGAGCTGTTTTTT	TRBV7-6	.	TRBJ2-2	.
CASSIRGPNKNYGYTF	TGTGCCAGTAGTATCCGGGGACCAAACAAAAACTATGGCTACACCTTC	TRBV19	.	TRBJ1-2	once
CASRKPGHGNTIYF	TGTGCCAGCCGCAAACCAGGGCACGGAAACACCATATATTTT	TRBV28	.	TRBJ1-3	.
CASSSDRPRSQPQHF	TGTGCCAGCAGCTCGGACAGGCCGCGAAGTCAGCCCCAGCATTTT	TRBV28	TRBD1	TRBJ1-5	.
CASGTVADILRPTNEKLFF	TGTGCCAGCGGGACGGTTGCAGATATCCTGAGGCCAACTAATGAAAAACTGTTTTTT	TRBV2	.	TRBJ1-4	.
CASSLAAHYEQYF	TGCGCCAGCAGCTTGGCCGCGCACTACGAGCAGTACTTC	TRBV5-1	.	TRBJ2-7	.
CASSIRTSGNTGELFF	TGTGCCAGTAGTATACGGACTAGCGGTAACACCGGGGAGCTGTTTTTT	TRBV19	TRBD2	TRBJ2-2	.
CASSPGLAGGLTGANVLTF	TGCGCCAGCAGCCCCGGACTAGCGGGAGGACTCACTGGGGCCAACGTCCTGACTTTC	TRBV5-1	TRBD2	TRBJ2-6	.
CASSQVGTAYEQYF	TGCGCCAGCAGCCAGGTGGGGACAGCCTACGAGCAGTACTTC	TRBV4-1	TRBD1	TRBJ2-7	.
CASSQSAGYAYEQYF	TGTGCCAGCAGCCAAAGTGCAGGATATGCCTACGAGCAGTACTTC	TRBV4-2	.	TRBJ2-7	.
CASSPQRGGGLVGYTF	TGTGCCAGCAGTCCTCAGCGCGGAGGGGGCTTAGTTGGCTACACCTTC	TRBV6-9	TRBD1	TRBJ1-2	.
CASSLGTAGNSPLHF	TGTGCCAGCAGCTTAGGGACGGCAGGCAATTCACCCCTCCACTTT	TRBV7-9	.	TRBJ1-6	once
CASSVTRIGEKLFF	TGTGCCAGCAGCGTGACAAGGATCGGCGAAAAACTGTTTTTT	TRBV9	.	TRBJ1-4	.
CASSSSFGEQYF	TGTGCCAGCAGTTCTTCATTCGGCGAGCAGTACTTC	TRBV28	.	TRBJ2-7	.
CASSERDKGAGYTF	TGTGCCAGCAGTGAGAGGGACAAGGGGGCTGGCTACACCTTC	TRBV6-1	TRBD1	TRBJ1-2	.
CAWSVLAGVVTQYF	TGTGCCTGGAGTGTACTAGCGGGAGTGGTGACCCAGTACTTC	TRBV30	TRBD2	TRBJ2-5	once
CASSPPAGGADTQYF	TGTGCCAGCTCACCACCAGCGGGAGGGGCTGATACGCAGTATTTT	TRBV18	TRBD2	TRBJ2-3	.